Detailed here is one T cell receptor beta chain. Its target is unknown. UMI labels and 5' RACE were used to prepare the TRB cDNA libraries. TCRdb reprocessed the 5' RACE reads and reports one entry per CDR3 protein, with no DNA. This listing includes some 100,000 distinct CDR3 sequences. The data are from a study of CXCR3-negative and CXCR3-positive naive CD8 T cells. Whole-study findings and limits: For CXCR3-positive naive cells, TRB CDR3s were more hydrophobic than those of CXCR3-negative naive cells.

This CDR3 spans 18 amino acids. Germline assignment: CDR1 ENHRY and CDR2 SYGVKD. The clonotype comes from a human donor in good health. Some clones in this sample may be carry-over from other donors' samples. The chain joins TRBV10-3 to TRBJ2-1; lacking DNA, the TRBD2 call made by TCRdb goes unchecked. Sequencing was carried out using naive CXCR3+ CD8+ T cells from blood. Regarding subset: CD45RO-CCR7+CD27+CD95- naive CD8+ T cells expressing CXCR3 (TNR3+). CDR3 loop: CAISRTSGNTRSYNEQFF.